A selection of T cell receptor beta chains follows, all from one sample in a study of early T cells in non-severe SARS-CoV-2 infection. Each CDR3 protein is one row after TCRdb ran MiXCR on the 5' RACE reads. The sample has tens of thousands of distinct CDR3 sequences, approximately 15% seen once; the top ten hold 6.5% to 9%. Sequencing was done on a sample of whole blood. Receptors were obtained from an adult who was a healthcare worker with PCR-confirmed SARS-CoV-2 infection or an uninfected control (not recorded which). Both conserved end residues are part of each CDR3. D genes are given only for firm matches. Clone size is stated in some rows and not others, as once, few, many or a class when expanded.

TRBJ1-1 . TRBV6-5 many CASSLGAGDYTEAFF TGTGCCAGCAGTTTGGGGGCAGGGGATTACACTGAAGCTTTCTTT
TRBJ2-2 . TRBV11-3 few CASSSRTGPNTGELFF TGTGCCAGCAGCTCCAGGACGGGCCCGAACACCGGGGAGCTGTTTTTT
TRBJ2-7 . TRBV28 . CASSTPTGEQYF TGTGCCAGCAGTACCCCGACGGGCGAGCAGTACTTC
TRBJ2-3 . TRBV7-2 . CASSLAGADTQYF TGTGCCAGCAGCTTAGCGGGAGCGGATACGCAGTATTTT
TRBJ2-1 TRBD1 TRBV30 . CAWTPTGGEQFF TGTGCCTGGACTCCGACAGGGGGAGAGCAGTTCTTC
TRBJ2-2 . TRBV6-2/TRBV6-3 few CASRPQGHTGELFF TGTGCCAGCAGGCCACAAGGACACACCGGGGAGCTGTTTTTT
TRBJ1-1 TRBD1 TRBV7-9 many CASSTGDSEAFF TGTGCCAGCAGTACAGGGGACTCTGAAGCTTTCTTT
TRBJ2-4 . TRBV5-5 many CASSFVLAKNIQYF TGTGCCAGCAGCTTTGTCCTAGCCAAAAACATTCAGTACTTC
TRBJ1-5 TRBD1 TRBV7-9 few CASSSGQPNQPQHF TGTGCCAGCAGCTCGGGACAGCCCAATCAGCCCCAGCATTTT
TRBJ2-3 TRBD1 TRBV5-1 few CASSPYTGQGTDTQYF TGCGCCAGCAGCCCCTACACGGGACAGGGCACAGATACGCAGTATTTT
TRBJ2-5 TRBD2 TRBV11-2 . CASSPRLAIIIQETQYF TGTGCCAGCAGCCCTCGACTAGCGATCATTATACAAGAGACCCAGTACTTC
TRBJ2-1 . TRBV4-1 . CASSKKTAWTTLSSYNEQFF TGCGCCAGCAGCAAAAAAACCGCCTGGACCACACTGAGCTCCTACAATGAGCAGTTCTTC
TRBJ1-2 . TRBV10-2 few CASMVGEYGYTF TGCGCCAGCATGGTAGGGGAATATGGCTACACCTTC
TRBJ2-7 TRBD1 TRBV14 . CASSTRTGSSYEQYF TGTGCCAGCAGCACCCGGACAGGCTCCAGCTACGAGCAGTACTTC
TRBJ2-1 . TRBV18 . CASSPPVNEQFF TGTGCCAGCTCACCACCAGTGAATGAGCAGTTCTTC
TRBJ1-5 . TRBV28 few CASSLSSTTGQPQHF TGTGCCAGCAGTTTATCGTCTACAACGGGACAGCCCCAGCATTTT
TRBJ2-1 TRBD2 TRBV29-1 . CSVGTPETSGIHNEQFF TGCAGCGTTGGAACGCCTGAGACTAGCGGGATTCACAATGAGCAGTTCTTC
TRBJ1-5 . TRBV28 . CASSFPRQVRRQPQHF TGTGCCAGCAGTTTCCCCAGACAGGTACGAAGGCAGCCCCAGCATTTT
TRBJ1-1 TRBD1 TRBV29-1 . CSGEQGTEAFF TGCAGCGGAGAACAGGGGACTGAAGCTTTCTTT
TRBJ1-5 . TRBV20-1 many CSAPVGFRQPQHF TGCAGTGCACCGGTGGGGTTTCGACAGCCCCAGCATTTT
TRBJ2-1 . TRBV7-9 few CASSLAYEQFF TGTGCCAGCAGCTTAGCGTATGAGCAGTTCTTC
TRBJ2-7 . TRBV29-1 . CSVETGDSSYEQYF TGCAGCGTTGAGACCGGAGACTCCTCCTACGAGCAGTACTTC
TRBJ1-6 TRBD1 TRBV3-1 . CASSPHGETGPSPLHF TGTGCCAGCAGCCCACACGGAGAGACAGGGCCCTCACCCCTCCACTTT
TRBJ2-5 . TRBV12-3/TRBV12-4 few CASSSPDVETQYF TGTGCCAGCAGTTCTCCTGACGTGGAGACCCAGTACTTC
TRBJ2-3 TRBD2 TRBV9 few CASSASGRGADTQYF TGTGCCAGCAGTGCGAGCGGGAGAGGGGCAGATACGCAGTATTTT
TRBJ1-1 . TRBV12-3/TRBV12-4 many CASSLAETGNTEAFF TGTGCCAGCAGTTTAGCCGAGACAGGCAACACTGAAGCTTTCTTT
TRBJ1-1 . TRBV18 many CASSPYQTNTEAFF TGTGCCAGCTCACCCTATCAGACGAACACTGAAGCTTTCTTT
TRBJ2-3 TRBD2 TRBV24-1 . CATSDPSKREGTDTQYF TGTGCCACCAGTGATCCCTCCAAGCGGGAGGGTACAGATACGCAGTATTTT
TRBJ2-1 TRBD2 TRBV5-1 . CASSLMASGRSYNEQFF TGCGCCAGCAGCTTGATGGCTAGCGGGAGGTCCTACAATGAGCAGTTCTTC
TRBJ2-2 . TRBV3-1 few CASSHGVRVNTGELFF TGTGCCAGCAGCCATGGAGTAAGGGTGAACACCGGGGAGCTGTTTTTT
TRBJ1-5 . TRBV20-1 many CSARTLSSNQPQHF TGCAGTGCACGGACATTATCTAGCAATCAGCCCCAGCATTTT
TRBJ1-1 TRBD1 TRBV6-4 many CASAERTGITEAFF TGTGCCAGCGCCGAAAGGACAGGTATCACTGAAGCTTTCTTT
TRBJ1-1 . TRBV29-1 . CSGCGGSSTEAFF TGCAGCGGCTGCGGGGGTTCCAGCACTGAAGCTTTCTTT
TRBJ2-7 . TRBV5-1 . CASSLDTGPYEQYF TGCGCCAGCAGCCTAGACACGGGGCCCTACGAGCAGTACTTC
TRBJ1-5 . TRBV15 few CATGARNQPQHF TGTGCCACCGGAGCCCGTAATCAGCCCCAGCATTTT
TRBJ2-7 TRBD2 TRBV5-1 few CASSLREESYEQYF TGCGCCAGCAGCTTGCGGGAGGAGTCCTACGAGCAGTACTTC
TRBJ2-3 . TRBV5-4 . CASSRPGGAGITDTQYF TGTGCCAGCAGCCGCCCTGGAGGAGCGGGCATCACAGATACGCAGTATTTT
TRBJ1-5 TRBD1 TRBV19 . CASSVTGSNQPQHF TGTGCCAGTAGTGTGACAGGGTCCAATCAGCCCCAGCATTTT
TRBJ2-3 . TRBV5-1 few CASSLSRLSTDTQYF TGCGCCAGCAGCTTATCACGTCTAAGCACAGATACGCAGTATTTT
TRBJ1-4 . TRBV9 few CASSPHSDLGKLFF TGTGCCAGCAGCCCCCATTCGGATTTGGGAAAACTGTTTTTT
TRBJ1-2 TRBD1 TRBV10-2 . CASIGGQGGGYTF TGCGCCAGCATCGGTGGACAGGGAGGGGGCTACACCTTC
TRBJ1-2 . TRBV11-2 few CASSLIQNSYGYTF TGTGCCAGCAGCTTAATACAGAACAGCTATGGCTACACCTTC
TRBJ2-1 . TRBV12-3/TRBV12-4 . CASRSARAKQFF TGTGCCAGCAGATCCGCGAGGGCCAAGCAGTTCTTC
TRBJ2-1 . TRBV7-6 . CASSSPTSYFYNEQFF TGTGCCAGCAGCTCCCCCACTAGCTACTTTTACAATGAGCAGTTCTTC